This TCR beta chain originates from a study of blood T cell repertoires in COVID-19. In the original processing: Reference gene primers were amplified, and this amplification served to estimate nucleated cell counts. The protocol was immunoSEQ multiplex PCR, while the TCRdb copy is restricted to in-frame clones and leaves out a portion. That table furnishes V, J and clone size, whereas the DNA furnished D and trimming. Of fewer than 400,000 clones in the sample, 88% were seen once. Participant-reported clinical history was the basis for cohort assignment. This CDR3 region has 16 residues. Germline values: CDR1 SEHNR, CDR2 FQNEAQ (reference sequence). V shed 5 bases, J shed 2 bases, and the junction held 6 bases outside the gene matches.

This receptor was taken from a young man who had recovered from COVID-19. The chain employs TRBV7-9 and TRBJ2-3; 11 bases agree with TRBD2. The sequencing input was PBMCs or T cells enriched from blood (not recorded which). CDR3 DNA sequence: TGTGCCAGCAGCGCGCCTAGCGGGGGGCTCACAGATACGCAGTATTTT. It is translated as CASSAPSGGLTDTQYF.